This T cell receptor beta chain was obtained from a study of blood T cell repertoires in COVID-19. Study-level background: Sources were T cells, B-cell-depleted T cells, or PBMCs; the material itself was cDNA or gDNA.

Clones were sequenced by immunoSEQ multiplex PCR, and TCRdb holds only the in-frame ones, with some missing. The data show roughly 200,000 clones, around nine tenths seen once. The germline V and J ends were trimmed by 3 bases and 4 bases, with 7 bases remaining between them. The germline gives CDR1 MNHNS, CDR2 SASEGT. The CDR3 covers 13 residues. The specimen sequenced was peripheral blood. This sequence was found in a man aged 60-69 years with active or convalescent COVID-19. This chain links TRBV6-1 with TRBJ1-5, with D maybe TRBD1 (5 bases). The CDR3 sequence: CASSETANQPQHF. The CDR3 bases are TGTGCCAGCAGTGAGACAGCTAATCAGCCCCAGCATTTT.